Listed here are 14 T cell receptor beta chains from one sample, sequenced in a study of OX40 agonist ivuxolimab in advanced cancers. Measured with immunoSEQ multiplex PCR; TCRdb has only the in-frame clones, and not every one. The sample carries some 80,000 clones, about nine tenths recorded once. The material was CD4+ or CD8+ T cells sorted from blood, obtained in a trial of the OX40 agonist ivuxolimab. The receptors shown here come from an adult with an advanced solid tumor such as melanoma, head and neck, liver or kidney cancer.

The chain employs TRBV4-3 and TRBJ1-3; TRBD1 is a possible D gene (6 bases). V was cut by 1 base and J by 3 bases, with 10 bases left in between. This CDR3 has 15 residues. Germline V gene sequence: CDR1 LGHNA, CDR2 YSLEER. CDR3 residues: CASSQADSIGNTIYF. The CDR3 DNA is TGCGCCAGCAGCCAAGCGGACAGCATTGGAAACACCATATATTTT.

This rearrangement joins TRBV6-1 to TRBJ2-2, with D perhaps matching TRBD2 (6 bases). Trimming left V 2 bases short and J 4 bases short, with 11 bases between. The germline V gene has CDR1 MNHNS and CDR2 SASEGT. The CDR3 runs 15 residues. CDR3 sequence (DNA): TGTGCCAGCAGTGAACAGGGACTCAGCACCGGGGAGCTGTTTTTT. The encoded protein is CASSEQGLSTGELFF.

The chain couples TRBV5-6 to TRBJ2-3; 9 bases fit TRBD2. Germline V lookup: CDR1 SGHDT, CDR2 YYEEEE. Trimming took 2 bases from V and 4 from J; bases not matched to a gene: 5. This CDR3 is built from 15 residues. The CDR3 DNA follows: TGTGCCAGCAGCTTTGTTAGCGGGAGCCCAGATACGCAGTATTTT. Protein product: CASSFVSGSPDTQYF.

This rearrangement joins TRBV5-1 to TRBJ2-1; 10 bases align to TRBD1. V lost 3 bases, J lost 6 bases, and 9 bases stayed unmatched. Germline V lookup: CDR1 SGHRS, CDR2 YFSETQ. This CDR3 has 16 amino acids. The CDR3 sequence: CASSSGRDRGSNEQFF. CDR3 in DNA: TGCGCCAGCAGCTCGGGCCGGGACAGGGGATCCAATGAGCAGTTCTTC.

V and J are TRBV29-1 and TRBJ2-7, with 11 bases aligning to TRBD2. The germline CDR1 and CDR2 sequences are SQVTM and ANQGSEA. The CDR3 covers 14 residues. The ends lost 4 bases at V and 4 bases at J; junction bases unmatched: 6. CDR3 sequence: CSVVVLAGAYEQYF. In DNA form, the CDR3 reads TGCAGCGTTGTGGTACTAGCGGGAGCTTACGAGCAGTACTTC.

This chain links TRBV19 with TRBJ2-7, with 7 bases that match TRBD1. The length of the CDR3 is 13 residues. After removal of 6 bases from V and 4 bases from J, the junction contained 6 bases not matched to a gene. CDR1 is LNHDA, CDR2 SQIVND, per germline (reference sequence). The CDR3: CASSRQGMYEQYF. The CDR3 bases are TGTGCCAGTAGCCGACAGGGAATGTACGAGCAGTACTTC.

The J gene is TRBJ2-3, the V gene TRBV19, with 8 bases matching TRBD2. CDR1 and CDR2 from the germline V gene are LNHDA and SQIVND (reference sequence). With 3 bases clipped from V and 2 bases from J, the junction kept 7 bases outside the gene matches. This CDR3 comprises 16 residues. CDR3 protein: CASSMGGAGATDTQYF. The CDR3 coding sequence is TGTGCCAGTAGTATGGGAGGAGCGGGAGCCACAGATACGCAGTATTTT.

The chain couples TRBV7-2 to TRBJ2-7, with 7 bases that match TRBD2. J gave up 5 bases and V 3 bases, and 10 bases lay outside the gene matches. There are 15 residues in the CDR3. In germline, CDR1 is SGHTA, CDR2 FQGNSA. CDR3 protein: CASSFGRAQSNEQYF. DNA for the CDR3: TGTGCCAGCAGCTTTGGGAGGGCCCAGAGTAACGAGCAGTACTTC.

This clone was observed once. The chain combines TRBV11-3 with TRBJ2-1; D is perhaps TRBD1 (6 bases). Trimming stripped 1 base from V and 5 bases from J, with 12 bases between. CDR3 length: 15 residues. CDR1 and CDR2 (germline): SGHNT, YENEEA. CDR3 sequence: CASSLGAWGHNEQFF. The CDR3 nucleotides read TGTGCCAGCAGCTTAGGGGCATGGGGGCACAATGAGCAGTTCTTC.

The chain combines TRBV7-2 with TRBJ1-4; D is unresolved. Per the germline V gene, CDR1 is SGHTA and CDR2 is FQGNSA. CDR3 size: 14 residues. With 1 base removed from V and 4 bases from J, the gap between germline ends came to 7 bases. This CDR3 reads CASSLGGNNEKLFF. Written as DNA, the CDR3 is TGTGCCAGCAGCTTAGGGGGTAATAATGAAAAACTGTTTTTT.

The CDR3 coding sequence is TGTGCCATCAGGGGGGGACAGGGGGACACTGAAGCTTTCTTT. Protein product: CAIRGGQGDTEAFF. The rearrangement links TRBV10-3 to TRBJ1-1; 11 bases are a match to TRBD1. Germline CDR1 and CDR2: ENHRY and SYGVKD. This CDR3 has 14 residues. The V segment lost 6 bases and the J segment 3 bases; nucleotides outside the gene matches: 3.

This clone was seen only once. The gene calls are TRBV7-6 and TRBJ2-7, with TRBD1 matching over 12 bases. Germline V lookup: CDR1 SGHVS, CDR2 FNYEAQ. This CDR3 is built from 15 residues. Trimming took 3 bases from V and 4 from J; bases not matched to a gene: 4. DNA for the CDR3: TGTGCCAGCAGCTTGGGGACAGGGGGCTTTTACGAGCAGTACTTC. Translated, it gives CASSLGTGGFYEQYF.

On this clone itself: One junction end does not reproduce the germline sequence, and a read error may be involved. The genes are TRBV6-1 and TRBJ2-1; D unresolved. There are 11 residues in the CDR3. CDR1 is MNHNS and CDR2 is SASEGT in the germline V gene. CDR3 residues: CASRDPLAGVF. The CDR3 coding sequence is TGTGCCAGCAGGGACCCACTCGCTGGGGTCTTC.

This clone was seen a few times. This chain uses TRBV7-9 with TRBJ2-7; D unclear. The CDR3 consists of 13 residues. Trimming pared 2 bases from V and 5 bases from J, leaving 10 bases between. CDR1 SEHNR and CDR2 FQNEAQ come from the germline V gene (reference sequence). Written as DNA, the CDR3 is TGTGCCAGCAGCTTACCGAACACTAACGAGCAGTACTTC. Its protein is CASSLPNTNEQYF.